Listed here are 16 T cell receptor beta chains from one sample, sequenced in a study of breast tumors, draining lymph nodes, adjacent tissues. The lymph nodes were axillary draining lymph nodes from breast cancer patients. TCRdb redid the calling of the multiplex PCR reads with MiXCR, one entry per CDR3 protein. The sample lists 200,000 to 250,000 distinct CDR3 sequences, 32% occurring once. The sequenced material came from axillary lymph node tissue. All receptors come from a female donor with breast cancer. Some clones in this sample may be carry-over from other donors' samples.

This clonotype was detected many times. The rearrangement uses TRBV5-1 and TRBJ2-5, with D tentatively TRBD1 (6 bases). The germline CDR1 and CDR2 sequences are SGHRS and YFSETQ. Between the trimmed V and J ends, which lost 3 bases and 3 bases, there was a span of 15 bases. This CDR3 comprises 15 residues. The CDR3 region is CASSSRGGTKETQYF. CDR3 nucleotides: TGCGCCAGCAGCTCTCGAGGGGGTACTAAAGAGACCCAGTACTTC.

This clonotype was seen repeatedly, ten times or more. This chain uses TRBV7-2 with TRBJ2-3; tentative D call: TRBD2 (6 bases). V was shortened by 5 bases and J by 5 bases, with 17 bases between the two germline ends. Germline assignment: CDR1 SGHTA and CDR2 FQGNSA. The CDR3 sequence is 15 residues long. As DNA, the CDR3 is TGTGCCAGCAGCGCTGGGGACTCCAATATAGATACGCAGTATTTT. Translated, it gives CASSAGDSNIDTQYF. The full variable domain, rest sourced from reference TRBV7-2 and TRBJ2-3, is GAGVSQSPSNKVTEKGKDVELRCDPISGHTALYWYRQSLGQGLEFLIYFQGNSAPDKSGLPSDRFSAERTGGSVSTLTIQRTQQEDSAVYLCASSAGDSNIDTQYFGPGTRLTVL.

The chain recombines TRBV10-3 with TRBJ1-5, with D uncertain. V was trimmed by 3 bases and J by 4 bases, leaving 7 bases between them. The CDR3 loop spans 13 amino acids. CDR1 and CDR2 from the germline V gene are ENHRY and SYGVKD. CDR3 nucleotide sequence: TGTGCCATCAGTGACAGCGAGAATCAGCCCCAGCATTTT. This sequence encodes CAISDSENQPQHF.

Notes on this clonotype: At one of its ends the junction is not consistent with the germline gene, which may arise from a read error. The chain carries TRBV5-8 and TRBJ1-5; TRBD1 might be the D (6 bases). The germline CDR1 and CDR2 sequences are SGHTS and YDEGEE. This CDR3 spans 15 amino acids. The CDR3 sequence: CAKGSEGGSNQPQHF. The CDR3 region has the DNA TGTGCCAAGGGGAGCGAGGGGGGTAGCAATCAGCCTCAGCATTTT.

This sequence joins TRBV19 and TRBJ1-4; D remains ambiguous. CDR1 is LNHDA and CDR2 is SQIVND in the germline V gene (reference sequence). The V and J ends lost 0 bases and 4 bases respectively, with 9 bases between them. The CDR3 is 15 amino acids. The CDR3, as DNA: TGTGCCAGTAGTATAGACGGGGTTATTAATGAAAAACTGTTTTTT. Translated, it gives CASSIDGVINEKLFF.

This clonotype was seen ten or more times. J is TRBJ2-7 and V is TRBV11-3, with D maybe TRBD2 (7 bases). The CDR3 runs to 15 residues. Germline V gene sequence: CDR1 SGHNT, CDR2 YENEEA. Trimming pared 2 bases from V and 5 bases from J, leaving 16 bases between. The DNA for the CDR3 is TGTGCCAGCAGCTTAAGCCGGGGGGCGCGGCACGAGCAGTACTTC. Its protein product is CASSLSRGARHEQYF.

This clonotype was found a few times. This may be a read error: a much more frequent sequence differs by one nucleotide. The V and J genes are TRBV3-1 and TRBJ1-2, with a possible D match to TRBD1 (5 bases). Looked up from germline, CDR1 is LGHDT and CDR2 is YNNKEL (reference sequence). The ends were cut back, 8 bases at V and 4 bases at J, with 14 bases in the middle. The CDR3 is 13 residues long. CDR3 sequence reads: CASGPDRSYGYTF. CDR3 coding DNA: TGTGCCAGCGGCCCCGACAGATCCTATGGCTACACCTTC. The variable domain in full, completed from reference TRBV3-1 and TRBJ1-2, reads DTAVSQTPKYLVTQMGNDKSIKCEQNLGHDTMYWYKQDSKKFLKIMFSYNNKELIINETVPNRFSPKSPDKAHLNLHINSLELGDSAVYFCASGPDRSYGYTFGSGTRLTVV.

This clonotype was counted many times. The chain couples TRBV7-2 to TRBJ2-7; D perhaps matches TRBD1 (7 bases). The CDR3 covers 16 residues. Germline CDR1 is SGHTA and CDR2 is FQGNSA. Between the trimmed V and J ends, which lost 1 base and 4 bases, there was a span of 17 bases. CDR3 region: CASSLGGGGPGYEQYF. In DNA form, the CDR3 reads TGTGCCAGCAGCTTAGGAGGAGGGGGCCCGGGATACGAGCAGTACTTC.

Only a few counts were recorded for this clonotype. The chain's CDR3 is CSARDATSGGGTDTQYF. The CDR3 nucleotides are TGCAGTGCTAGAGATGCTACTAGCGGAGGAGGGACAGATACGCAGTATTTT. The chain combines TRBV20-1 with TRBJ2-3; 8 nucleotides agree with TRBD2. V was clipped by 0 bases and J by 3 bases; unmatched bases: 11. Germline assignment: CDR1 DFQATT and CDR2 SNEGSKA (reference sequence). This CDR3 contains 17 residues.

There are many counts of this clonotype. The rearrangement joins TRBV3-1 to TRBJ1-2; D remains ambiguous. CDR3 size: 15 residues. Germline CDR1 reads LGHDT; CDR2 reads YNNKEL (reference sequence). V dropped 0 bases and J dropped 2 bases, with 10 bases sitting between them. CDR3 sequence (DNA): TGTGCCAGCAGCCAAGATCTGGTTCGAAACTATGGCTACACCTTC. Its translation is CASSQDLVRNYGYTF.

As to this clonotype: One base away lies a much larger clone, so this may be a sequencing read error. DNA of the CDR3: TGTGCCAGCAGAGGGGGGGCCGATGAGCAGTTCTTC. Translation gives CASRGGADEQFF. This sequence joins TRBV6-5 and TRBJ2-7; the D gene is possibly TRBD2 (7 bases). The end of the DNA fits TRBJ2-1 better, so the J call may be wrong. The CDR3 covers 12 residues. Per germline, CDR1 MNHEY and CDR2 SVGAGI.

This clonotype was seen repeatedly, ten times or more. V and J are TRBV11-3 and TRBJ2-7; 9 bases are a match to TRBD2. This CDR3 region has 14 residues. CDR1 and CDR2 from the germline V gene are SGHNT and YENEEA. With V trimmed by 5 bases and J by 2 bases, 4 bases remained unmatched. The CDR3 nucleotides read TGTGCCAGCAGCCGCGCTAGCGGGGCCTACGAGCAGTACTTC. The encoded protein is CASSRASGAYEQYF. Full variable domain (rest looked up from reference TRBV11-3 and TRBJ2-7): EAGVVQSPRYKIIEKKQPVAFWCNPISGHNTLYWYLQNLGQGPELLIRYENEEAVDDSQLPKDRFSAERLKGVDSTLKIQPAELGDSAVYLCASSRASGAYEQYFGPGTRLTVT.

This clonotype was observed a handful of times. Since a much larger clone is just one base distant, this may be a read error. CDR3 protein: CASSLLATGTYEQYF. DNA of the CDR3: TGTGCCAGCAGCTTGTTGGCTACCGGAACCTACGAGCAGTACTTC. The rearrangement joins TRBV5-6 to TRBJ2-7; D is uncertain. Trimming took off 1 base at V and 2 bases at J, with 13 bases between the two ends. Looked up from germline, CDR1 is SGHDT and CDR2 is YYEEEE. CDR3 length: 15 residues.

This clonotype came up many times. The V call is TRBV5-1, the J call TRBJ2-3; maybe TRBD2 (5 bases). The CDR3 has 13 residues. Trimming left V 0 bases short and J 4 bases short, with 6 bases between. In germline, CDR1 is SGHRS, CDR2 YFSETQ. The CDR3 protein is CASSLVGADTQYF. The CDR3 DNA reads TGCGCCAGCAGCTTGGTCGGGGCAGATACGCAGTATTTT. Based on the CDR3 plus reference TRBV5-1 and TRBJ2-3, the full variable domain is KAGVTQTPRYLIKTRGQQVTLSCSPISGHRSVSWYQQTPGQGLQFLFEYFSETQRNKGNFPGRFSGRQFSNSRSEMNVSTLELGDSALYLCASSLVGADTQYFGPGTRLTVL.

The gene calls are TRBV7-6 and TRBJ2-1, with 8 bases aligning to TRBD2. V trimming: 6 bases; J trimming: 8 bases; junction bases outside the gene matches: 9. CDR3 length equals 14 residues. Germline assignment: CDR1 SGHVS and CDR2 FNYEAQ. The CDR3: CASSDTAGVYEQFF. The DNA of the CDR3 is TGTGCCAGCAGTGACACAGCGGGAGTGTATGAGCAGTTCTTC. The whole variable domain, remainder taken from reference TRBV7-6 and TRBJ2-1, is GAGVSQSPRYKVTKRGQDVALRCDPISGHVSLYWYRQALGQGPEFLTYFNYEAQQDKSGLPNDRFSAERPEGSISTLTIQRTEQRDSAMYRCASSDTAGVYEQFFGPGTRLTVL.

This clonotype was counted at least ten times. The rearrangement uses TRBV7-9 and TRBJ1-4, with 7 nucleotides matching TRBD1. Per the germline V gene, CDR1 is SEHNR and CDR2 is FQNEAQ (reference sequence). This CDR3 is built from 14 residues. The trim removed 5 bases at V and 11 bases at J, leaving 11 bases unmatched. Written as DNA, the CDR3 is TGTGCCAGCAGCACCGGACAGGTTAGGGTGAAACTGTTTTTT. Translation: CASSTGQVRVKLFF.